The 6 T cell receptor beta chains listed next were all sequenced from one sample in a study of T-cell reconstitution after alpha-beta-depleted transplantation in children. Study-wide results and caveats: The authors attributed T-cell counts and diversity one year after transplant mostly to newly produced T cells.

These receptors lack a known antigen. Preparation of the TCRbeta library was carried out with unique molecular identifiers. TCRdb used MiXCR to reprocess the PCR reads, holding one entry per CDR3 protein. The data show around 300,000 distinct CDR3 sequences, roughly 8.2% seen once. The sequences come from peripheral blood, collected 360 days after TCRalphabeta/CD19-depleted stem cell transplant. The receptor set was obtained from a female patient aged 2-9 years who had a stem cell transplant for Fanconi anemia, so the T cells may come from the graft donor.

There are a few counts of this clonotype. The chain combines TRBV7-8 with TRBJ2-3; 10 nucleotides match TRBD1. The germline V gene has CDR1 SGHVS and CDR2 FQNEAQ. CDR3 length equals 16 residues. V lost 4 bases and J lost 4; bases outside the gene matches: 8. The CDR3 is CASSSPGTGVSDTQYF. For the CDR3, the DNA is TGTGCCAGCAGCTCCCCCGGGACAGGGGTTTCAGATACGCAGTATTTT. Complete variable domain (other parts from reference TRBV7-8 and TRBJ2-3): GAGVSQSPRYKVAKRGQDVALRCDPISGHVSLFWYQQALGQGPEFLTYFQNEAQLDKSGLPSDRFFAERPEGSVSTLKIQRTQQEDSAVYLCASSSPGTGVSDTQYFGPGTRLTVL.

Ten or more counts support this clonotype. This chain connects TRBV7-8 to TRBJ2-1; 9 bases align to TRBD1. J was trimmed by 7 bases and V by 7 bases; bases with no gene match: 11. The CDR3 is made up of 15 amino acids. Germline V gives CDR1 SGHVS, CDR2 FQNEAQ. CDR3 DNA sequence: TGTGCCAGCAACTCGCCGGGACAGGGAAGAAATGAGCAGTTCTTC. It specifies CASNSPGQGRNEQFF.

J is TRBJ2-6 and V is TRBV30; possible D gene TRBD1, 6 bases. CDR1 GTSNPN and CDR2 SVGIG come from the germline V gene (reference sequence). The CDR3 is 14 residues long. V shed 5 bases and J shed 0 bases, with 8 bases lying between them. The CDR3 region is CAWDRSSGANVLTF. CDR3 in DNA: TGTGCCTGGGACAGGAGCTCTGGGGCCAACGTCCTGACTTTC.

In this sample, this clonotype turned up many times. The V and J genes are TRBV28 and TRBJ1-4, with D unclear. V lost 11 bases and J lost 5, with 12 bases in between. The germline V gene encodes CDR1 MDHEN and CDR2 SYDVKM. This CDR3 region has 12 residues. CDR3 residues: CACGRWNEKLFF. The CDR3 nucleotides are TGTGCCTGCGGGCGATGGAATGAAAAACTGTTTTTT.

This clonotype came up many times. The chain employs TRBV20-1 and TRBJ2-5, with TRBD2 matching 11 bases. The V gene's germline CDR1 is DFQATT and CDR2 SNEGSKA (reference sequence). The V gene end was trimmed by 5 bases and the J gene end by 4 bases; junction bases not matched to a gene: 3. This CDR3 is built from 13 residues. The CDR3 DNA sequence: TGCAGTGCTTGGACTAGCGGGTTAGAGACCCAGTACTTC. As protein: CSAWTSGLETQYF.

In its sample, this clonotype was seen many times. CDR3: CASSLDILGGTYEQYF. CDR3 sequence (DNA): TGTGCCAGCAGCTTAGATATACTAGGAGGGACCTACGAGCAGTACTTC. The genes are TRBV7-2 and TRBJ2-7; maybe TRBD2 (6 bases). The CDR3 is made up of 16 amino acids. The germline CDR1 and CDR2 sequences are SGHTA and FQGNSA. Trimming removed 1 base from V and 2 bases from J, with 15 bases in between.